Below, 6 T cell receptor beta chains from the same sample are listed, as sequenced in a study of cytomegalovirus exposure and HLA in healthy donors. PCR used 60 Vbeta primers and 13 Jbeta primers. Sequencing was performed with immunoSEQ multiplex PCR; in TCRdb, only in-frame clones are kept and a portion is missing. The sample yields approximately 130,000 clones, about 80% seen once. The material sequenced was PBMCs. The receptors derive from a man in his fifties in good health and CMV-seronegative.

The chain carries TRBV6-1 and TRBJ2-1; the match to TRBD2 covers 7 bases. This CDR3 has 13 amino acids. In germline, CDR1 is MNHNS, CDR2 SASEGT. With V trimmed by 9 bases and J by 4 bases, 6 bases remained unmatched. CDR3 nucleotide sequence: TGTGCCAGTGGCCGGGAGGTGTACAATGAGCAGTTCTTC. It is translated as CASGREVYNEQFF.

The chain employs TRBV18 and TRBJ2-2, with D hard to call. Trimming took off 10 bases at V and 5 bases at J, with 14 bases between the two ends. The CDR3 contains 13 residues. The germline CDR1 and CDR2 sequences are KGHSH and LQKENI. This CDR3 reads CATTIAQTGELFF. The CDR3 DNA reads as TGTGCCACTACTATAGCACAAACCGGGGAGCTGTTTTTT.

The chain recombines TRBV6-1 with TRBJ1-1; D is perhaps TRBD1 (6 bases). Germline V gene data show CDR1 as MNHNS and CDR2 as SASEGT. This CDR3 is built from 16 residues. Trimming shortened V by 1 base and J by 5 bases, and 17 bases separated the two germline ends. The CDR3 reads CASSEGSLRGGTEAFF. The CDR3 region has the DNA TGTGCCAGCAGTGAAGGATCGCTCAGGGGTGGGACTGAAGCTTTCTTT.

The gene calls are TRBV28 and TRBJ2-1, with 14 bases fitting TRBD2. The CDR3 sequence is 17 residues long. In germline, CDR1 is MDHEN, CDR2 SYDVKM. After removal of 4 bases from V and 8 bases from J, the junction contained 10 bases not matched to a gene. DNA for the CDR3: TGTGCCAGCAGTTCAGGGGGTGTGACTAGCGGGAGGGATGAGCAGTTCTTC. Amino acids: CASSSGGVTSGRDEQFF.

This clone was seen a few times. CDR3: CASRDRVMTGQPQHF. The CDR3 coding sequence is TGTGCCAGCCGGGACAGGGTGATGACGGGACAGCCCCAGCATTTT. The chain couples TRBV6-1 to TRBJ1-5; 9 positions match TRBD1. The junction had 12 bases not matched to a gene; V was cut back by 8 bases and J by 7 bases. This CDR3 region has 15 residues. Germline V gene lookup returns CDR1 MNHNS and CDR2 SASEGT.

The rearrangement links TRBV25-1 to TRBJ2-3; no reliable D call. The CDR3 has 11 residues. Per germline, CDR1 MGHDK and CDR2 SYGVNS. The V and J ends lost 6 bases and 5 bases respectively, with 6 bases between them. Written as DNA, the CDR3 is TGTGCCAGCAGCCCACAAGATACGCAGTATTTT. This encodes CASSPQDTQYF.